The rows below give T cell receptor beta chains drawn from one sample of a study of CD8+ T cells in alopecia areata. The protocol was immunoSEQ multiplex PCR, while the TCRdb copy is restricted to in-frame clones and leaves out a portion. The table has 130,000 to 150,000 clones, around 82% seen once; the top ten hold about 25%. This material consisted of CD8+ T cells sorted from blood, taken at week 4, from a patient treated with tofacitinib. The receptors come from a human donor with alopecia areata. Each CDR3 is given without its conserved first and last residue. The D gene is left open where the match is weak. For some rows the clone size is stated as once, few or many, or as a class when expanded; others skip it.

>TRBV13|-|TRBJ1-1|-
ASSFSQVNTEAF
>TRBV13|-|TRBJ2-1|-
ASSLDGGNSYNEQF
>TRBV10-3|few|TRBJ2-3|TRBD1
ATTGGYSDTQY
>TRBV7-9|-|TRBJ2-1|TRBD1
ASSGGQGASEQF
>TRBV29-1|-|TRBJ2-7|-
SVLFASDTYEQY
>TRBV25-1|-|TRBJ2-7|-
ASSDRAGKYEQY
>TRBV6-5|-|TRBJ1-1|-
ASSPQFGAEAF
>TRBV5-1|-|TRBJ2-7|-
ASSLANREEREQY
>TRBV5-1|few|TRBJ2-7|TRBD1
ASSLGTLGQGHGSYEQY
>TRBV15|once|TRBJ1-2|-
ATSDDSGHYGYT
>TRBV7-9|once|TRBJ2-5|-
ASRGGGGFGETQY
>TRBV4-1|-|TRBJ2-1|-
ASSQEWGSSNEQF
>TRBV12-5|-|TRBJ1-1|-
ASGLASTAGTEAF
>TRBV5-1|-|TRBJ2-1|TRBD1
ASSTLDRGAYNEQF
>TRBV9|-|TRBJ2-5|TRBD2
ASSEWGGETQY
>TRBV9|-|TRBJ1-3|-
ASSGYDGPSGNTIY
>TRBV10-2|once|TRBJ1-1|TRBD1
ASSEFTGAEAF
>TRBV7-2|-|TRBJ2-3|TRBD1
ASSLGQGARSTDTQY
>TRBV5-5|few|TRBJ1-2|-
ASSRTTGNYGYT
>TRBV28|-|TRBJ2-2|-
ASSFRPTGELF
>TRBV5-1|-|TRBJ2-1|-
ASSSQGIIYNEQF
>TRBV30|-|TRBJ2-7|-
AWSGDYEQY
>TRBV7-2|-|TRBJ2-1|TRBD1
ASSRTPGQGIHNEQF
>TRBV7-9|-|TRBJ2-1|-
ASSLQKSSYNEQF
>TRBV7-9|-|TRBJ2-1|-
ASGPLGSNEQF
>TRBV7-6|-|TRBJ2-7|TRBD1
ASSPGTGGYEQY
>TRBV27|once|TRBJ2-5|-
ASSSFSLPAETQY
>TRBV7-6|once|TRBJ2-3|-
ASSLAGTSDTQY
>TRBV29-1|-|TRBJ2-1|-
SVEGLIYNEQF
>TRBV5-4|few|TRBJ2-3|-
ASSHSADTQY
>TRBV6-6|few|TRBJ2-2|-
ASSYFSVFHTGELF
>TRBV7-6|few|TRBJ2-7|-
ASSQGDYEQY
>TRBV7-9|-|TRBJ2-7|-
ASSYSRTGSHEQY
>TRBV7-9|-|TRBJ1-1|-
ASSLKGADEAF
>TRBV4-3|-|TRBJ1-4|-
ASSQGDISTNEKLF
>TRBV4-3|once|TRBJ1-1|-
ASSHDGLNTEAF
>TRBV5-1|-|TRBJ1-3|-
ASSLGRRDGNTIY
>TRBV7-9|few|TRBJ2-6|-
ASSYRANVLT
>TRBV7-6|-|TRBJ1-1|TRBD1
ASSAHRGENTEAF
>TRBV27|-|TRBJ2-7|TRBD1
ASSLTTGLGEQY
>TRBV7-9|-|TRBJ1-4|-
ASSSTVGGAPNEKLF
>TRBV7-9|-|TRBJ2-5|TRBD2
ASSFSTLAGGGETQY
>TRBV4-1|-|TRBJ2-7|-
ASSQEAPLTGNYEQY
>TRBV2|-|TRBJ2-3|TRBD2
ASSERGVPTDTQY
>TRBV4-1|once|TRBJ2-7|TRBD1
ASSQGPGQGLSYEQY
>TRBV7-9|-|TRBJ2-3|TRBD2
ASSRGLAGGRTDTQY
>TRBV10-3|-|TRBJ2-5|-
AISETQETQY
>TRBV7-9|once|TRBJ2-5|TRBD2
ASSFPTSGGETQY
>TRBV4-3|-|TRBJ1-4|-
ASSQDGTVNEKLF
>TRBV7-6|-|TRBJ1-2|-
ASSLAPGNYGYT
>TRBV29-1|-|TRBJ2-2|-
SVRGLENTGELF
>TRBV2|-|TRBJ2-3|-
ASDSWDTDTQY
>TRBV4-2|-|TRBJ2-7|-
ASSQEVQGSPYEQY
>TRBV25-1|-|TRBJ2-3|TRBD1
ASSEWDRDPTDTQY
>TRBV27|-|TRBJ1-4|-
ASRGDSTEKLF
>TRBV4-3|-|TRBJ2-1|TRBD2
ASSQDRLAGDEQF
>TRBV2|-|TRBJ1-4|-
ASSGQPFLF
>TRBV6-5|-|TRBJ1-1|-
ASSLRENTEAF
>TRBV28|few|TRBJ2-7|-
ASGAIILPYEQY
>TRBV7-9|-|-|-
ASEGMKTYEQY